The present T cell receptor beta chain was sequenced within a study of early T cells in non-severe SARS-CoV-2 infection. Study in general: Chains from this unsorted whole-blood bulk RNA could not be paired.

This clonotype was counted only a few times. Individual cDNA molecules were tagged with unique molecular identifiers. TCRdb re-derived calls from the 5' RACE reads in MiXCR, one entry per CDR3 protein. The sample includes fewer than 55,000 distinct CDR3 sequences, approximately 9.9% of them seen just once. The CDR3 has 19 residues. Trimming removed 7 bases from V and 1 base from J; junction bases left unmatched: 17. Germline CDR1 reads SGHTA; CDR2 reads FQGNSA. This TCR came from an adult who was a healthcare worker with PCR-confirmed SARS-CoV-2 infection or an uninfected control (not recorded which). The sample comprised whole blood. This chain uses TRBV7-2 with TRBJ2-1; TRBD2 agrees at 9 bases. CDR3 sequence reads: CASTPTGRGGPRSYNEQFF. The CDR3 region has the DNA TGTGCCAGCACCCCCACCGGGCGGGGGGGCCCCCGGTCCTACAATGAGCAGTTCTTC.